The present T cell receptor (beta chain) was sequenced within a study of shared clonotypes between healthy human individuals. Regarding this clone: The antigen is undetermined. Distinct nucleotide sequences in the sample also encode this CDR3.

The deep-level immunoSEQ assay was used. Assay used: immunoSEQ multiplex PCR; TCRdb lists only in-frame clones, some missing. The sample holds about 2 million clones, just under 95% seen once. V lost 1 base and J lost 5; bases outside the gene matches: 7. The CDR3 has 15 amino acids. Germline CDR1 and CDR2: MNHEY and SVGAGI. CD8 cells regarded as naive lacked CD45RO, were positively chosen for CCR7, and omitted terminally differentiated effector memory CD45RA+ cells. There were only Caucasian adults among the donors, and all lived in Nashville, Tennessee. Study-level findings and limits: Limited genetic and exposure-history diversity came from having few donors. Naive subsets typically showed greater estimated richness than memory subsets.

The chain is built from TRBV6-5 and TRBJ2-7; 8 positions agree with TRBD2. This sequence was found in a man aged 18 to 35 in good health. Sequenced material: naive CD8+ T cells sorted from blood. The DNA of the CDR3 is TGTGCCAGCAGTTACTTTGCGGGGGGTCTCGACGAGCAGTACTTC. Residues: CASSYFAGGLDEQYF.